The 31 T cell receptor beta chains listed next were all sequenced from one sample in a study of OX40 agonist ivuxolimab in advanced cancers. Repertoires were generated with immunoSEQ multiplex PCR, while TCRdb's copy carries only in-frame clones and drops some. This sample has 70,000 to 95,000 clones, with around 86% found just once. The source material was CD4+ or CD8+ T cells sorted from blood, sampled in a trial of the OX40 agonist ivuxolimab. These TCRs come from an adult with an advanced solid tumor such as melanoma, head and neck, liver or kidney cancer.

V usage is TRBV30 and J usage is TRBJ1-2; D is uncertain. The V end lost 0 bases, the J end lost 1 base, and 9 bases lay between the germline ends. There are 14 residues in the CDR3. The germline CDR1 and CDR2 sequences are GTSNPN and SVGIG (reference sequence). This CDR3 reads CAWSVQSYNYGYTF. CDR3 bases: TGTGCCTGGAGTGTACAGTCCTATAACTATGGCTACACCTTC.

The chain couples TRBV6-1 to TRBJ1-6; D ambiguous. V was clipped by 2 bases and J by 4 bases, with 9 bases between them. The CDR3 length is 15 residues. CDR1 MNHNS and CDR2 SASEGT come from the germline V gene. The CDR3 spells CASSERSAYNSPLHF. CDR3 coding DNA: TGTGCCAGCAGTGAACGGTCGGCTTATAATTCACCCCTCCACTTT.

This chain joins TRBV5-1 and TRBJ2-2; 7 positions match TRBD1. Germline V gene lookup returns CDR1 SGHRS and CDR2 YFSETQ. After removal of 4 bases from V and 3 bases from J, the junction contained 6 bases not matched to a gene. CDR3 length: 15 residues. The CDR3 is CASSNRQGDTGELFF. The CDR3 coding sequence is TGCGCCAGCAGCAACAGACAGGGTGACACCGGGGAGCTGTTTTTT.

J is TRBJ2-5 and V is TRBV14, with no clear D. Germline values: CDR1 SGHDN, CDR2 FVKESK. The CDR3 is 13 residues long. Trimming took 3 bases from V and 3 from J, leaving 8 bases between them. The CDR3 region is CASSHAPKETQYF. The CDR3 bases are TGTGCCAGCAGCCACGCCCCGAAAGAGACCCAGTACTTC.

The CDR3 region is CARAGDSYNSPLHF. The DNA for the CDR3 is TGTGCCCGAGCCGGGGACAGCTATAATTCACCCCTCCACTTT. This chain uses TRBV25-1 with TRBJ1-6; 7 nucleotides agree with TRBD1. The germline gives CDR1 MGHDK, CDR2 SYGVNS. V was pared by 11 bases and J by 3 bases, with 7 bases of the junction left unmatched. The CDR3 consists of 14 residues.

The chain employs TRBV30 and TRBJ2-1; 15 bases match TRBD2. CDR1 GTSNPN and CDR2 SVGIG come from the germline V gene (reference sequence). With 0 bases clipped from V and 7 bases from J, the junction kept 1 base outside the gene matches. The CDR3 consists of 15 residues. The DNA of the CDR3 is TGTGCCTGGAGTGTAGGGACTAGCGGGGGGAATGAGCAGTTCTTC. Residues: CAWSVGTSGGNEQFF. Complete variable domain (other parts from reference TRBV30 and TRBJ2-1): SQTIHQWPATLVQPVGSPLSLECTVEGTSNPNLYWYRQAAGRGLQLLFYSVGIGQISSEVPQNLSASRPQDRQFILSSKKLLLSDSGFYLCAWSVGTSGGNEQFFGPGTRLTVL.

The CDR3 here is CASSSDRGHREQYF. The CDR3 nucleotides are TGCGCCAGCAGCTCGGACAGGGGGCATAGGGAGCAGTACTTC. The chain is built from TRBV5-1 and TRBJ2-7; TRBD1 agrees at 11 bases. Germline values: CDR1 SGHRS, CDR2 YFSETQ. V was pared by 3 bases and J by 7 bases, with 6 bases of the junction left unmatched. CDR3 length equals 14 residues.

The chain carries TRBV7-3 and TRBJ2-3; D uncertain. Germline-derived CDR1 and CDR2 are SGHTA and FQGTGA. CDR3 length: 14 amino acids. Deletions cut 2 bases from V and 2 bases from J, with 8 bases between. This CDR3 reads CASSLGEFTDTQYF. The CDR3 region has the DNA TGTGCCAGCAGCTTAGGGGAATTCACAGATACGCAGTATTTT.

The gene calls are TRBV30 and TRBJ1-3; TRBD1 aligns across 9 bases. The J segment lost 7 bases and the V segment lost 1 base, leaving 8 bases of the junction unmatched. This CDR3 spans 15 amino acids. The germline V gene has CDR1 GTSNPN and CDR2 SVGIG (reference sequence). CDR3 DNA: TGTGCCTGGAGTGCAAACAACAGGGGGCGGAACACCATATATTTT. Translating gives CAWSANNRGRNTIYF. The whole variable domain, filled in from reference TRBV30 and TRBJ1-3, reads SQTIHQWPATLVQPVGSPLSLECTVEGTSNPNLYWYRQAAGRGLQLLFYSVGIGQISSEVPQNLSASRPQDRQFILSSKKLLLSDSGFYLCAWSANNRGRNTIYFGEGSWLTVV.

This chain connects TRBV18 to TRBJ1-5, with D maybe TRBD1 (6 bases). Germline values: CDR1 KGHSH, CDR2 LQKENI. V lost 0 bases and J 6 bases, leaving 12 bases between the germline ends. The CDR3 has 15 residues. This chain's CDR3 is CASSPPGGAGQPQHF. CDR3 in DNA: TGTGCCAGCTCACCACCGGGGGGGGCAGGTCAGCCCCAGCATTTT.

CDR3 bases: TGTGCCAGTATCCCACGCCCTCGGGACAGCCTTAACTATGGCTACACCTTC. Translating it yields CASIPRPRDSLNYGYTF. The V gene is TRBV19, the J gene TRBJ1-2, with TRBD1 matching 7 bases. The J segment lost 1 base and the V segment lost 7 bases, leaving 15 bases of the junction unmatched. This CDR3 is 17 amino acids long. In germline, CDR1 is LNHDA, CDR2 SQIVND (reference sequence).

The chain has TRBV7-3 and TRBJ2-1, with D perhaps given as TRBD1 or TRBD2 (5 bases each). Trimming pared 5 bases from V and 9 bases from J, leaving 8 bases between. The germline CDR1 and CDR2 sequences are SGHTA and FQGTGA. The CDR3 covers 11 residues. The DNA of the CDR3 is TGTGCCAGCAGCCTTGGGACTGAGCAGTTCTTC. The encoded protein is CASSLGTEQFF.

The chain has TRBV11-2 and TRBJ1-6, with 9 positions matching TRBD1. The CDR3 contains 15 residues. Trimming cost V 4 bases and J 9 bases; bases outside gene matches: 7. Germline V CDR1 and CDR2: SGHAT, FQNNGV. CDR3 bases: TGTGCCAGCAGCTCCCGACAGGGGGAGGGTTCACCCCTCCACTTT. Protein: CASSSRQGEGSPLHF.

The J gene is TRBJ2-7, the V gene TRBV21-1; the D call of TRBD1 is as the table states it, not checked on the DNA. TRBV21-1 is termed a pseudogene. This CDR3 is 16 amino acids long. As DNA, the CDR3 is TGTGCCAGCAGCAAAAACCCCGGGACAGGGCCCTACGAGCAGTACTTC. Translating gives CASSKNPGTGPYEQYF.

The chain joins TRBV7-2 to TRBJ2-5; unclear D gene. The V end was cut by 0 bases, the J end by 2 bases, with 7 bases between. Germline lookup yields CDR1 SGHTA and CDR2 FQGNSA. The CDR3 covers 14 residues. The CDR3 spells CASSLALRQETQYF. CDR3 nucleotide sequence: TGTGCCAGCAGCTTAGCCCTAAGGCAAGAGACCCAGTACTTC.

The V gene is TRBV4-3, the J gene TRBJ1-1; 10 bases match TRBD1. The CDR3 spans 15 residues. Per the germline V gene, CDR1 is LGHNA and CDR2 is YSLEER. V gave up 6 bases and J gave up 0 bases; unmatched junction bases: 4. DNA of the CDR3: TGCGCCAGCAGGGACAGGGGGGCTGTGAACACTGAAGCTTTCTTT. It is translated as CASRDRGAVNTEAFF.

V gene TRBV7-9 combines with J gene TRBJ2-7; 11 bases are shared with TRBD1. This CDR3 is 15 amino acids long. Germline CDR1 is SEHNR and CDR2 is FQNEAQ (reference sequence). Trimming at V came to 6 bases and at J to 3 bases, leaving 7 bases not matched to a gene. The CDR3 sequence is CASSSADRGHYEQYF. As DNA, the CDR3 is TGTGCCAGCAGTTCCGCGGACAGGGGGCACTACGAGCAGTACTTC.

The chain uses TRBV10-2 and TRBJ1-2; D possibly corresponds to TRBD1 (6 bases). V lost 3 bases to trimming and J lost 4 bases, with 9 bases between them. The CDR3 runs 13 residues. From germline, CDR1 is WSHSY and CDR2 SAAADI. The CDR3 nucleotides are TGCGCCAGCAGTGATGGGGACATCTATGGCTACACCTTC. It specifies CASSDGDIYGYTF.

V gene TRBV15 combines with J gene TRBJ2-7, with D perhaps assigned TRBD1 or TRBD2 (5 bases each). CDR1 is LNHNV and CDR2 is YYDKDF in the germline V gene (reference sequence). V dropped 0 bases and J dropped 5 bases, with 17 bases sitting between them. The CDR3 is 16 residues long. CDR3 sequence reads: CATSRDSGTNRDEQYF. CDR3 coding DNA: TGTGCCACCAGCAGAGATTCAGGGACCAACCGGGACGAGCAGTACTTC.

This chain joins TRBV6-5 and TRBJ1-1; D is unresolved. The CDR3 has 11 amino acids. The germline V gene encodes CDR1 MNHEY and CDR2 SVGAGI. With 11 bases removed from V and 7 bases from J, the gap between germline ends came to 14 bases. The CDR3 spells CAVRQHREAFF. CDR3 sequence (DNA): TGTGCCGTGAGGCAACACCGTGAAGCTTTCTTT.

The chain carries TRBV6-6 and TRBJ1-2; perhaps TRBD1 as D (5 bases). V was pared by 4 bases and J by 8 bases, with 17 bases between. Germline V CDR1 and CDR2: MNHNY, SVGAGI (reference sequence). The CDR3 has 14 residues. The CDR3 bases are TGTGCCAGCAGTTCCCTCGGAGGGGCGGGCGGCTACACCTTC. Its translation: CASSSLGGAGGYTF.

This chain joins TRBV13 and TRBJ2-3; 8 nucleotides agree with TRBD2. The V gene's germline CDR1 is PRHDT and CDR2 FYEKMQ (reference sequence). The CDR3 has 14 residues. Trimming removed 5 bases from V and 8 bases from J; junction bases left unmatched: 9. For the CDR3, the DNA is TGTGCCAGCAGCCTTAGCGGGGCTCGAGGTACGCAGTATTTT. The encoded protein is CASSLSGARGTQYF.

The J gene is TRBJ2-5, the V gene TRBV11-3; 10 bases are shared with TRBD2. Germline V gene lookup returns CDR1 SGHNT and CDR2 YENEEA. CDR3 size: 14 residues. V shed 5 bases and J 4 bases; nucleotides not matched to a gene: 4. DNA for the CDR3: TGTGCCAGCAGCCCTCGACTAGCGGGAGAGACCCAGTACTTC. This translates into CASSPRLAGETQYF.

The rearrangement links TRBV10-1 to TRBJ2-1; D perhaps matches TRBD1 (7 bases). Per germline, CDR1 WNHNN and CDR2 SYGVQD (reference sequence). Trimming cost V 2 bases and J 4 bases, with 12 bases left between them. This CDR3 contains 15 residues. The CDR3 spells CASSEGGGEYNEQFF. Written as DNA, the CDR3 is TGCGCCAGCAGTGAGGGAGGGGGCGAGTACAATGAGCAGTTCTTC.

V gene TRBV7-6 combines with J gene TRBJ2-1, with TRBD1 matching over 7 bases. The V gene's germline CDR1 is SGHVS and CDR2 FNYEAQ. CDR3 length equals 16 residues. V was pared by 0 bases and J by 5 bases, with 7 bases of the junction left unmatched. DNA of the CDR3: TGTGCCAGCAGCTTAGCCAACTACAGGGGTGACAATGAGCAGTTCTTC. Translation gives CASSLANYRGDNEQFF.

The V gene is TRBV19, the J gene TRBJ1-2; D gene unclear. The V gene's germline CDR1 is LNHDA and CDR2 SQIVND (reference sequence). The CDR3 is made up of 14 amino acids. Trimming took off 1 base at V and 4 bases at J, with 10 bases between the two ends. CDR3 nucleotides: TGTGCCAGTAGTATAGTAGGGTCGGCCTATGGCTACACCTTC. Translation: CASSIVGSAYGYTF.

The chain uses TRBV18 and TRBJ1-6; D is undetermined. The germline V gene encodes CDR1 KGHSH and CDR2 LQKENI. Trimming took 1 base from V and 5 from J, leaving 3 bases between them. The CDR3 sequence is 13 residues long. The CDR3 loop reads CASSPQDNSPLHF. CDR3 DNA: TGTGCCAGCTCACCACAGGATAATTCACCCCTCCACTTT. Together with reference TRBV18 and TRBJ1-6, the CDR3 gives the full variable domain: NAGVMQNPRHLVRRRGQEARLRCSPMKGHSHVYWYRQLPEEGLKFMVYLQKENIIDESGMPKERFSAEFPKEGPSILRIQQVVRGDSAAYFCASSPQDNSPLHFGNGTRLTVT.

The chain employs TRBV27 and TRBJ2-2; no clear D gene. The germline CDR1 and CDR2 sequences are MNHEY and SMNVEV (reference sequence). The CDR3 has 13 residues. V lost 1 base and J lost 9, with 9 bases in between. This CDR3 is CASSLLARRELFF. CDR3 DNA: TGTGCCAGCAGTTTATTGGCGCGACGGGAGCTGTTTTTT.

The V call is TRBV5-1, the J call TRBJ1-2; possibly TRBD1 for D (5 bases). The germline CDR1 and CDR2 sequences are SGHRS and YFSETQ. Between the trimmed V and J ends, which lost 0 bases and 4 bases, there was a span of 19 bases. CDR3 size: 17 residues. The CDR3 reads CASSLGSTRQPIYGYTF. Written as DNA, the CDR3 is TGCGCCAGCAGCTTGGGATCGACGAGACAGCCAATCTATGGCTACACCTTC.

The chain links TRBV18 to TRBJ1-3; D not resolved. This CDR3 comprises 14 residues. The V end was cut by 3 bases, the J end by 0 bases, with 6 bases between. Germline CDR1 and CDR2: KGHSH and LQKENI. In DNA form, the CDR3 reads TGTGCCAGCTCACCGGGGAACTCTGGAAACACCATATATTTT. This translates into CASSPGNSGNTIYF.

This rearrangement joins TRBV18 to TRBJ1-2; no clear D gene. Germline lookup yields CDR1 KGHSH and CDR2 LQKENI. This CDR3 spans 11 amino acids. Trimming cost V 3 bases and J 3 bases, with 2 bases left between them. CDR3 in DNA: TGTGCCAGCTCACCTGACTATGGCTACACCTTC. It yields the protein CASSPDYGYTF. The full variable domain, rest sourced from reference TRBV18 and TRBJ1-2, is NAGVMQNPRHLVRRRGQEARLRCSPMKGHSHVYWYRQLPEEGLKFMVYLQKENIIDESGMPKERFSAEFPKEGPSILRIQQVVRGDSAAYFCASSPDYGYTFGSGTRLTVV.